These 17 T cell receptor beta chains were all obtained from the same sample, sequenced in a study of blood T cell repertoires in COVID-19. Libraries were prepared by immunoSEQ multiplex PCR; TCRdb keeps only in-frame clonotypes and omits some of them. This sample yields 110,000 or so clones, of which roughly 80% are seen a single time; about 8.5% belongs to the top ten. The material sequenced was peripheral blood. These receptors were obtained from a woman in her thirties or forties with acute or convalescent COVID-19.

V gene TRBV5-4 combines with J gene TRBJ1-2; D is unclear. The CDR3 is made up of 14 amino acids. Germline V gene data show CDR1 as SGHNT and CDR2 as YYREEE (reference sequence). V was shortened by 0 bases and J by 0 bases, with 6 bases between the two germline ends. CDR3 bases: TGTGCCAGCAGCTTGGACACCGCTAACTATGGCTACACCTTC. This codes for CASSLDTANYGYTF.

This rearrangement joins TRBV28 to TRBJ1-4; D not certain. The V gene's germline CDR1 is MDHEN and CDR2 SYDVKM. The CDR3 is 13 amino acids. Trimming removed 3 bases from V and 8 bases from J, with 10 bases in between. The DNA of the CDR3 is TGTGCCAGCAGTTTCAGGCAGTGGGAAAAACTGTTTTTT. Protein product: CASSFRQWEKLFF.

The chain carries TRBV5-1 and TRBJ1-2; 7 positions agree with TRBD1. Germline V gives CDR1 SGHRS, CDR2 YFSETQ. The CDR3 consists of 13 residues. Germline trimming cut 5 bases from V and 2 bases from J; bases unmatched to any gene: 3. CDR3 nucleotide sequence: TGCGCCAGCAGGCCGACAGGGAACTATGGCTACACCTTC. It translates to CASRPTGNYGYTF.

The rearrangement joins TRBV2 to TRBJ2-6, with TRBD1 matching 8 bases. Germline V gene lookup returns CDR1 SNHLY and CDR2 FYNNEI. The CDR3 contains 17 residues. Losses at the gene ends were 7 bases for V and 2 bases for J; bases not matched to a gene: 10. The CDR3 sequence is CASTRQGALTGANVLTF. DNA of the CDR3: TGTGCCAGCACGAGGCAGGGGGCGCTCACTGGGGCCAACGTCCTGACTTTC. The entire variable domain, with the rest obtained from reference TRBV2 and TRBJ2-6, is as follows: EPEVTQTPSHQVTQMGQEVILRCVPISNHLYFYWYRQILGQKVEFLVSFYNNEISEKSEIFDDQFSVERPDGSNFTLKIRSTKLEDSAMYFCASTRQGALTGANVLTFGAGSRLTVL.

This chain joins TRBV12-3 or TRBV12-4 and TRBJ2-7; TRBD1 is a possible D gene (6 bases). Trimming cost V 3 bases and J 3 bases, with 9 bases left between them. The CDR3 has 13 amino acids. The CDR3 nucleotides read TGTGCCAGCAGTTTGACAGGCAGCTACGAGCAGTACTTC. It is translated as CASSLTGSYEQYF.

The table lists this clone with a count of one. The chain recombines TRBV5-1 with TRBJ1-5; 9 bases line up with TRBD1. This CDR3 region has 18 residues. V dropped 4 bases and J dropped 2; count of bases not matched to a gene: 13. Germline V gene sequence: CDR1 SGHRS, CDR2 YFSETQ. The CDR3 DNA reads as TGCGCCAGCAGCCCGACGGACAGGGGATTAATTGGCAATCAGCCCCAGCATTTT. Protein sequence: CASSPTDRGLIGNQPQHF.

This chain joins TRBV13 and TRBJ1-2, with no clear D. The CDR3 is 14 residues long. Per germline, CDR1 PRHDT and CDR2 FYEKMQ (reference sequence). Trimming pared 5 bases from V and 5 bases from J, leaving 15 bases between. The DNA of the CDR3 is TGTGCCAGCAGCCACGATCAAAGGAGGTATGGCTACACCTTC. As protein: CASSHDQRRYGYTF.

The chain is built from TRBV10-3 and TRBJ2-1; 8 bases are shared with TRBD2. The junction had 8 bases not matched to a gene; V was cut back by 4 bases and J by 6 bases. CDR3 length: 15 residues. From germline, CDR1 is ENHRY and CDR2 SYGVKD. CDR3 DNA: TGTGCCATCAGTGGGGAGGGACTAGGTATCAATGAGCAGTTCTTC. Translating it yields CAISGEGLGINEQFF.

The J gene is TRBJ1-5, the V gene TRBV6-4; D may be TRBD1 (6 bases). CDR1 is MRHNA, CDR2 SNTAGT, per germline. The CDR3 totals 17 residues. Between the trimmed V and J ends, which lost 5 bases and 4 bases, there was a span of 21 bases. CDR3 sequence: CASSTTPGGGCNQPQHF. The CDR3 DNA is TGTGCCAGCAGTACAACCCCTGGGGGGGGCTGTAATCAGCCCCAGCATTTT.

The chain carries TRBV9 and TRBJ1-2; 7 bases agree with TRBD1. Trimming removed 3 bases from V and 4 bases from J; junction bases left unmatched: 9. Germline CDR1 is SGDLS and CDR2 is YYNGEE. The length of the CDR3 is 15 residues. CDR3 in DNA: TGTGCCAGCAGCGATAACTACCCAGGGGGCTATGGCTACACCTTC. This gives the protein CASSDNYPGGYGYTF. The entire variable domain, with the rest obtained from reference TRBV9 and TRBJ1-2, is as follows: DSGVTQTPKHLITATGQRVTLRCSPRSGDLSVYWYQQSLDQGLQFLIQYYNGEERAKGNILERFSAQQFPDLHSELNLSSLELGDSALYFCASSDNYPGGYGYTFGSGTRLTVV.

V is TRBV6-5 and J is TRBJ1-2, with 11 nucleotides matching TRBD1. Germline V gene data show CDR1 as MNHEY and CDR2 as SVGAGI. J was trimmed by 7 bases and V by 6 bases; bases with no gene match: 7. The CDR3 is made up of 14 amino acids. In nucleotides, the CDR3 is TGTGCCAGCAGAGACACCGGGACAGGGGGTGGCTACACCTTC. Encoded protein: CASRDTGTGGGYTF.

The V gene is TRBV9, the J gene TRBJ1-3; D is perhaps TRBD1 (6 bases). This CDR3 spans 15 amino acids. From germline, CDR1 is SGDLS and CDR2 YYNGEE. The V end lost 0 bases, the J end lost 4 bases, and 11 bases lay between the germline ends. In DNA, the CDR3 is TGTGCCAGCAGCGTAGCTCTGGGACAAGGAAACACCATATATTTT. Its translation is CASSVALGQGNTIYF.

The chain couples TRBV7-2 to TRBJ1-1, with 7 bases that match TRBD1. CDR1 and CDR2 from the germline V gene are SGHTA and FQGNSA. This CDR3 spans 14 amino acids. V lost 6 bases and J lost 3; bases outside the gene matches: 7. DNA for the CDR3: TGTGCCAGCAGGGATTACAGGGGATACACTGAAGCTTTCTTT. Protein sequence: CASRDYRGYTEAFF. Full variable domain (outside the CDR3, taken from reference TRBV7-2 and TRBJ1-1): GAGVSQSPSNKVTEKGKDVELRCDPISGHTALYWYRQSLGQGLEFLIYFQGNSAPDKSGLPSDRFSAERTGGSVSTLTIQRTQQEDSAVYLCASRDYRGYTEAFFGQGTRLTVV.

The rearrangement joins TRBV9 to TRBJ2-1; TRBD2 matches at 9 bases. In germline, CDR1 is SGDLS, CDR2 YYNGEE. This CDR3 is 15 amino acids long. V dropped 5 bases and J dropped 4; count of bases not matched to a gene: 7. The CDR3 spells CASSQLAGSYNEQFF. The CDR3 coding sequence is TGTGCCAGCAGTCAACTAGCGGGCTCATACAATGAGCAGTTCTTC.

This clone was recorded only once. In the same sample, other DNA sequences code for this CDR3. V and J are TRBV24-1 and TRBJ1-2; TRBD1 might be the D (6 bases). Germline V gene sequence: CDR1 KGHDR, CDR2 SFDVKD. V shed 3 bases and J shed 8 bases, with 12 bases lying between them. The CDR3 loop spans 13 amino acids. The CDR3 reads CATSDHQGRGYTF. For the CDR3, the DNA is TGTGCCACCAGTGATCATCAGGGGCGGGGCTACACCTTC.

The chain employs TRBV5-1 and TRBJ2-3; no reliable D call. V gave up 3 bases and J gave up 4 bases, with 18 bases separating them. The germline CDR1 and CDR2 sequences are SGHRS and YFSETQ. This CDR3 spans 16 amino acids. CDR3 nucleotides: TGCGCCAGCAGCTCATCTAGGTGGCCCTTGGCAGATACGCAGTATTTT. Amino acid sequence: CASSSSRWPLADTQYF.

This clone is a singleton in its sample. This chain links TRBV7-9 with TRBJ1-1; a weak D match, TRBD1 (6 bases). Trimming cost V 8 bases and J 7 bases, with 11 bases left between them. CDR1 and CDR2 (germline): SEHNR, FQNEAQ (reference sequence). CDR3 length equals 11 residues. CDR3 amino acids: CASGRGYEAFF. The CDR3 DNA sequence: TGTGCCAGCGGAAGGGGGTATGAAGCTTTCTTT. Filled out from reference TRBV7-9 and TRBJ1-1, the complete variable domain reads DTGVSQNPRHKITKRGQNVTFRCDPISEHNRLYWYRQTLGQGPEFLTYFQNEAQLEKSRLLSDRFSAERPKGSFSTLEIQRTEQGDSAMYLCASGRGYEAFFGQGTRLTVV.